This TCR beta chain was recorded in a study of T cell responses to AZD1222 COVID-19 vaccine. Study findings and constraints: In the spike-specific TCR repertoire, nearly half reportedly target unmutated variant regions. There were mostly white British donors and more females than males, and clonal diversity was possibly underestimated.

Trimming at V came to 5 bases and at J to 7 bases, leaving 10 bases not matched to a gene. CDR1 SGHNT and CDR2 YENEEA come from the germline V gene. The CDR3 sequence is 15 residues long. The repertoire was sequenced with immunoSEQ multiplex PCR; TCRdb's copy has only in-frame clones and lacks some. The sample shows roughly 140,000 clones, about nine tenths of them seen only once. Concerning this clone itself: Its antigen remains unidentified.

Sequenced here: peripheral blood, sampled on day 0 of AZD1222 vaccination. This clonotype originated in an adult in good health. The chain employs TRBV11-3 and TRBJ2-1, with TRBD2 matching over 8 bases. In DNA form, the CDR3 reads TGTGCCAGCAGCCCGGGACTAGGGTTAGGGAATGAGCAGTTCTTC. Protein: CASSPGLGLGNEQFF. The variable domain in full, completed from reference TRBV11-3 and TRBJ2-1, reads EAGVVQSPRYKIIEKKQPVAFWCNPISGHNTLYWYLQNLGQGPELLIRYENEEAVDDSQLPKDRFSAERLKGVDSTLKIQPAELGDSAVYLCASSPGLGLGNEQFFGPGTRLTVL.